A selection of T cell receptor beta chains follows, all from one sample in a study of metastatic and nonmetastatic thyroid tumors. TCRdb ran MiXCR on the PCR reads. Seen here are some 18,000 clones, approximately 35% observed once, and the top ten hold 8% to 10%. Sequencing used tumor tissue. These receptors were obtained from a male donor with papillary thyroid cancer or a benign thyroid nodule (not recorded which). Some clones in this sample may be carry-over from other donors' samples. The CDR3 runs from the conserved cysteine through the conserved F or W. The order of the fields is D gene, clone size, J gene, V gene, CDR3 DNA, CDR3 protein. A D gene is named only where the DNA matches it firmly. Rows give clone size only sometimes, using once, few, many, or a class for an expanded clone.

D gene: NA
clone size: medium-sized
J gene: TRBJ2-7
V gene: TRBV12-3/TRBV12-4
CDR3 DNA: TGTGCCAGCAGCAAACGGGCTGCCGAGCAGTACTTC
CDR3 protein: CASSKRAAEQYF

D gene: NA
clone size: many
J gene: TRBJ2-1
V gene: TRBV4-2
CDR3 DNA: TGTGCCAGCAGCCAAGACCGGGGGTCCTACAATGAGCAGTTCTTC
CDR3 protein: CASSQDRGSYNEQFF

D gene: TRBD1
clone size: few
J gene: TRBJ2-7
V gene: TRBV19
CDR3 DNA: TGTGCCAGTAGTATACGACAGGGGTCTAACGAGCAGTACTTC
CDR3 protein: CASSIRQGSNEQYF

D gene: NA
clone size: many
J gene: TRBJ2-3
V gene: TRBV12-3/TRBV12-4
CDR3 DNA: TGTGCCAGCAGTCTCCCCACAGATACGCAGTATTTT
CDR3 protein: CASSLPTDTQYF

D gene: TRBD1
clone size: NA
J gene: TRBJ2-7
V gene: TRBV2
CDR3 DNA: TGTGCCAGCAGTGAAGCTTTTCGGGACAGAACATACGAGCAGTACTTC
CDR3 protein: CASSEAFRDRTYEQYF

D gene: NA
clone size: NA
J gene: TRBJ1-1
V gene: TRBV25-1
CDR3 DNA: TGTGCCAGCAGTGAGACACTTAGGGGTACTGAAGCTTTCTTT
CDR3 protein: CASSETLRGTEAFF

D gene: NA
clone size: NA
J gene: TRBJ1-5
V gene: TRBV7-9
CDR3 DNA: TGTGCCAGCAGCTCCCAGGGTATCAATCAGCACCAGCATTTT
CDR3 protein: CASSSQGINQHQHF

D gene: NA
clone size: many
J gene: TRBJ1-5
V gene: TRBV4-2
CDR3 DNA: TGTGCCAGCAGCCAAGGGCAGACGACTAATCAGCCCCAGCATTTT
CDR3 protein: CASSQGQTTNQPQHF

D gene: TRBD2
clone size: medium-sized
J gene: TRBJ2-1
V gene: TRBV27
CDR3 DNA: TGTGCCAGCAGTAGGGTGGGCGGGAGGGCCGCTGAGCAGTTCTTC
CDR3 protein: CASSRVGGRAAEQFF

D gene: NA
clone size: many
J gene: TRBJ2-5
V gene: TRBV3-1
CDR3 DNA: TGTGCCAGCAGCCAAGGACCTAGGGAGCGAAAGACCCAGTACTTC
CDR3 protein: CASSQGPRERKTQYF

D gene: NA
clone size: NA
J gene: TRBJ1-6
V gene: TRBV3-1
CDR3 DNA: TGTGGCAGCAGCCAAGGGACAACCAATTCACCCCTCCACTTT
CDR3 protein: CGSSQGTTNSPLHF

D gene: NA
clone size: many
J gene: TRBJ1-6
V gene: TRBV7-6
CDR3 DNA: TGTGCCAGCAGCTCTGGGCCCGGGGATTCACCCCTCCACTTT
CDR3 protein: CASSSGPGDSPLHF

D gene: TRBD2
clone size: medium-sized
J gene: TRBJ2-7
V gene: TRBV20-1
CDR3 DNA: TGCAGTGCTAGAGAGCGGGAGTACGAGCAGTACTTC
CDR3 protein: CSAREREYEQYF

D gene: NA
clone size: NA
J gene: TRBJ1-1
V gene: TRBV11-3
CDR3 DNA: TGTGCCAGCAGCCGACTTAAGATGAACACTGAAGCTTTCTTT
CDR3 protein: CASSRLKMNTEAFF

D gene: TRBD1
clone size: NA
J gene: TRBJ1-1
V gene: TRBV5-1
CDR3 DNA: TGCGCCAGCAGCTTGTTTCCACGACAGGGGGGGAACACTGAAGCTTTCTTT
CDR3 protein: CASSLFPRQGGNTEAFF

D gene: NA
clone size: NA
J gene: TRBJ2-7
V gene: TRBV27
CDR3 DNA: TGTGCCAGCAGGACAGCGGCGGTTAGCGAGCAGTACTTC
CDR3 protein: CASRTAAVSEQYF

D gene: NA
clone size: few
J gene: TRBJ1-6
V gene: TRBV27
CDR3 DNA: TGTGCCAGCAGGGGTGGGGTACTCTATAATTCACCCCTCCACTTT
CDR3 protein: CASRGGVLYNSPLHF

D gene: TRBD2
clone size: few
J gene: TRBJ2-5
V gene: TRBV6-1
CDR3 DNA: TGTGCCAGCAGTGAAGGGGACCGACTAGCGGGAAGGGAGACCCAGTACTTC
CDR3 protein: CASSEGDRLAGRETQYF

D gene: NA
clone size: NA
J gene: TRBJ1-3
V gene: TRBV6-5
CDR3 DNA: TGTGCCAGCAGTTACCTGCGGGGAGGAAACACCATATATTTT
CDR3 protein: CASSYLRGGNTIYF

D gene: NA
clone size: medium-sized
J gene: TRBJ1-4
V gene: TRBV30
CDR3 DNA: TGTGCCTGGAAGCCCCAGGGAGGAGGCGAAAAACTGTTTTTT
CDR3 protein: CAWKPQGGGEKLFF

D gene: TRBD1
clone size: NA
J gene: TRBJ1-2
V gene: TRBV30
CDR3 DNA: TGTGCCTGGATAAGACAGGGGAACTATGGCTACACCTTC
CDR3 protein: CAWIRQGNYGYTF

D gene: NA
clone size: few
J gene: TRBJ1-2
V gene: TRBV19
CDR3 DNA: TGTGCCAGTAGTATTCGTCACACTATTAACTATGGCTACACCTTC
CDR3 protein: CASSIRHTINYGYTF

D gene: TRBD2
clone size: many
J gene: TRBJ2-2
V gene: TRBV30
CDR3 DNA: TGTGCCTGGAGCCCCATTAGCGGGAGGACCACCGGGGAGCTGTTTTTT
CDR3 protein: CAWSPISGRTTGELFF

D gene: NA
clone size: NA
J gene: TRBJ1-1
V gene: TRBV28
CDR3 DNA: TGTGCCAGCAGTACTATTGGGTTCGGGGGGAACACTGAAACTTTCTTT
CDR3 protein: CASSTIGFGGNTETFF

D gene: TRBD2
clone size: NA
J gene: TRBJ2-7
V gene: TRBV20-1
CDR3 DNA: TGCAGTGCTGCCCAGACTAGCGGGACCAGAGAGCAGTACTTC
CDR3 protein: CSAAQTSGTREQYF

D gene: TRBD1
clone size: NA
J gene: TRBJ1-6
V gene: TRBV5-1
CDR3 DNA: TGCGCCAGCAGCCAGGGGGCTAATTCACCCCTCCACTTT
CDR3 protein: CASSQGANSPLHF

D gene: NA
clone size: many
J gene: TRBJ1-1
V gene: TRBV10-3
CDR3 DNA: TGTGCCATCGGGGGGAACTCGGGGGCGGACACTGAAGCTTTCTTT
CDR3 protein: CAIGGNSGADTEAFF

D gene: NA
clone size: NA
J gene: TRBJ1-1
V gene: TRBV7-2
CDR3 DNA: TGTGCCAGCAGCTTATGGGGGCGGACTGAAGCTTTCTTT
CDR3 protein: CASSLWGRTEAFF